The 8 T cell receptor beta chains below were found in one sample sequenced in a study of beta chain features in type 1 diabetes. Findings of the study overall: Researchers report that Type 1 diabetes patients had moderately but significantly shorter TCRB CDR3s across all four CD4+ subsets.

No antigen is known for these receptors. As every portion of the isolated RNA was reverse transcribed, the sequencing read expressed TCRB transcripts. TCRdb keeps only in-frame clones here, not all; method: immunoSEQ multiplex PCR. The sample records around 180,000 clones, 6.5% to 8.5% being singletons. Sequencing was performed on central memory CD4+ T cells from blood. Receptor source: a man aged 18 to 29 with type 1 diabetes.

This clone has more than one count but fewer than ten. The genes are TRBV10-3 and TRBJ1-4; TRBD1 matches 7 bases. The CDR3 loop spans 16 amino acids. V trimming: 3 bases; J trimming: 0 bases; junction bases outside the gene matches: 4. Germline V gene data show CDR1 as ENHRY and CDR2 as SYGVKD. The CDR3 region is CAISDPGGATNEKLFF. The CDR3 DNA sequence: TGTGCCATCAGTGATCCAGGGGGAGCAACTAATGAAAAACTGTTTTTT.

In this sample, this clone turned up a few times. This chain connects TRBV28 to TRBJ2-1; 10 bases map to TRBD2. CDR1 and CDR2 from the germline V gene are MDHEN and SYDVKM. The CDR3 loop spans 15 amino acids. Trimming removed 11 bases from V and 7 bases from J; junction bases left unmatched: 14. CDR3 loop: CASASIAGGGNEQFF. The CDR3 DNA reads TGTGCCTCCGCGAGCATAGCGGGGGGAGGTAATGAGCAGTTCTTC.

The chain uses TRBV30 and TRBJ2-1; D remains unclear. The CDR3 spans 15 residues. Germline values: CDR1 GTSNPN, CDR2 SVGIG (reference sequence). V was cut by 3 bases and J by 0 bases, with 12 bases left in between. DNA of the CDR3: TGTGCCTGGAGAAAGAGCGCGAGCTCCTACAATGAGCAGTTCTTC. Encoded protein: CAWRKSASSYNEQFF.

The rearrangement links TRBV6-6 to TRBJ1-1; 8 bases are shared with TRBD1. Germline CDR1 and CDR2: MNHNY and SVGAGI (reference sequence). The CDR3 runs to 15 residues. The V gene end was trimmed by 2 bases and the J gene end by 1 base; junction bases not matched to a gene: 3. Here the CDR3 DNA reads TGTGCCAGCAGTTACCAGGGACAGGCGAACACTGAAGCTTTCTTT. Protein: CASSYQGQANTEAFF.

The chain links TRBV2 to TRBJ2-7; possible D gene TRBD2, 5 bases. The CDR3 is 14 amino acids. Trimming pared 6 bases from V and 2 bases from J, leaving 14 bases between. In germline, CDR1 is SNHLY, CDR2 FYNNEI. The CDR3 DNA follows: TGTGCCAGCAGAGAGCGGAATACCGCCTACGAGCAGTACTTC. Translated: CASRERNTAYEQYF.

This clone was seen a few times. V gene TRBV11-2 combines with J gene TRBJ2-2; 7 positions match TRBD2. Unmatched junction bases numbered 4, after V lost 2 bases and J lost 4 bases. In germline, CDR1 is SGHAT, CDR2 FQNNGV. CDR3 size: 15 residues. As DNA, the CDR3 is TGTGCCAGCAGCTTATTCGCGGGAGTCACCGGGGAGCTGTTTTTT. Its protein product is CASSLFAGVTGELFF.

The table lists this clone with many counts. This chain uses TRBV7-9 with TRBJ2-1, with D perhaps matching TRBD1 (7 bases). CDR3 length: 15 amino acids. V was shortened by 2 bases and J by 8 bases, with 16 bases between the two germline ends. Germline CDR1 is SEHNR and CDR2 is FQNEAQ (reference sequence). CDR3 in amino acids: CASSLSIDREDEQFF. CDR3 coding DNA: TGTGCCAGCAGCTTATCGATAGACAGGGAGGATGAGCAGTTCTTC. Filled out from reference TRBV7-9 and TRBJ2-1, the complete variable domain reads DTGVSQNPRHKITKRGQNVTFRCDPISEHNRLYWYRQTLGQGPEFLTYFQNEAQLEKSRLLSDRFSAERPKGSFSTLEIQRTEQGDSAMYLCASSLSIDREDEQFFGPGTRLTVL.

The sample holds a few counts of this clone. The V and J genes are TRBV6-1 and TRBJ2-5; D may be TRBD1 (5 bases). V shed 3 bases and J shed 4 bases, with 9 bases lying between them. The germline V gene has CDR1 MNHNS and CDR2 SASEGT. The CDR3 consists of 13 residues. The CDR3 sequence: CASSDRALETQYF. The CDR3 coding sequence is TGTGCCAGCAGTGACAGGGCTCTAGAGACCCAGTACTTC.